The 8 T cell receptor beta chains given below trace back to one sample, sequenced in a study of PD-L1 blockade in urothelial cancer. Time point: peripheral blood 6 weeks after treatment start. Some clones are missing from TCRdb's copy, which holds only in-frame ones; the method was immunoSEQ multiplex PCR. The table records more than 90,000 clones, 75% to 95% of them present only once. Source: PBMCs, taken around atezolizumab (anti-PD-L1) treatment. These receptors came from a man between 60 and 75 years old with urothelial cancer.

Written as DNA, the CDR3 is TGTGCCAGCTCACCCCCCGAGGGGGGGAGGAACATTCAGTACTTC. Protein product: CASSPPEGGRNIQYF. The chain employs TRBV18 and TRBJ2-4, with D perhaps TRBD2 (7 bases). V gave up 3 bases and J gave up 7 bases, with 16 bases separating them. CDR1 and CDR2 from the germline V gene are KGHSH and LQKENI. The CDR3 totals 15 residues.

The chain carries TRBV2 and TRBJ2-5; D may be TRBD2 (7 bases). The V end was cut by 2 bases, the J end by 5 bases, with 9 bases between. CDR1 is SNHLY, CDR2 FYNNEI, per germline. This CDR3 region has 13 residues. The CDR3 nucleotides read TGTGCCAGCAGTGAAAGGGGGGGGGAGACCCAGTACTTC. Its translation: CASSERGGETQYF.

This chain links TRBV11-2 with TRBJ2-7, with TRBD1 matching 7 bases. V was pared by 5 bases and J by 4 bases, with 8 bases of the junction left unmatched. Germline V gives CDR1 SGHAT, CDR2 FQNNGV. This CDR3 region has 14 residues. DNA of the CDR3: TGTGCCAGCAGCCAACTCGGACAGGTTTACGAGCAGTACTTC. Its protein product is CASSQLGQVYEQYF.

V is TRBV5-5 and J is TRBJ2-4; TRBD1 might be the D (5 bases). The V end was cut by 2 bases, the J end by 4 bases, with 7 bases between. The CDR3 has 13 residues. CDR1 and CDR2 (germline): SGHKS, YYEKEE (reference sequence). The DNA for the CDR3 is TGTGCCAGCAGCTTTCCAGGGAAAAACATTCAGTACTTC. Protein product: CASSFPGKNIQYF.

The rearrangement links TRBV7-2 to TRBJ2-1, with 12 bases fitting TRBD2. This CDR3 is built from 15 residues. CDR1 and CDR2 (germline): SGHTA, FQGNSA. With 8 bases clipped from V and 4 bases from J, the junction kept 6 bases outside the gene matches. As DNA, the CDR3 is TGTGCCAGCTTGACTAGCGGGAGTCGTTACAATGAGCAGTTCTTC. It is translated as CASLTSGSRYNEQFF.

V gene TRBV19 combines with J gene TRBJ1-5; 7 nucleotides match TRBD1. This CDR3 comprises 14 residues. Germline lookup yields CDR1 LNHDA and CDR2 SQIVND (reference sequence). V shed 5 bases and J 5 bases; nucleotides not matched to a gene: 6. CDR3 protein: CASSSDRADQPQHF. The CDR3 DNA reads as TGTGCCAGTAGTTCCGACAGGGCGGATCAGCCCCAGCATTTT.

V usage is TRBV4-1 and J usage is TRBJ2-2; D is perhaps TRBD1 (6 bases). This CDR3 is built from 15 residues. Germline V gene sequence: CDR1 MGHRA, CDR2 YSYEKL. The V end was cut by 2 bases, the J end by 6 bases, with 13 bases between. CDR3 sequence reads: CASSQLSGAPGELFF. CDR3 sequence (DNA): TGCGCCAGCAGCCAACTTTCAGGGGCCCCCGGGGAGCTGTTTTTT.

This rearrangement joins TRBV11-2 to TRBJ1-4; D is perhaps TRBD1 (5 bases). The CDR3 covers 13 residues. Germline lookup yields CDR1 SGHAT and CDR2 FQNNGV. Trimming removed 1 base at V and 8 bases at J, with 8 bases between. The CDR3 here is CASSLGGLEKLFF. CDR3 sequence (DNA): TGTGCCAGCAGCTTAGGGGGCCTGGAAAAACTGTTTTTT.